Following are 27 T cell receptor beta chains from one sample sequenced in a study of blood T cell repertoires in COVID-19. Generated by immunoSEQ multiplex PCR, the TCRdb table keeps only in-frame clones and is missing some. The sample shows about 240,000 clones, over 80% of them seen only once. The sample comprised peripheral blood. These receptors came from a woman aged 60-75 years with active or convalescent COVID-19.

The chain is built from TRBV5-5 and TRBJ1-3; 10 bases match TRBD1. The CDR3 spans 19 residues. Germline V gives CDR1 SGHKS, CDR2 YYEKEE (reference sequence). The V segment lost 4 bases and the J segment 1 base; nucleotides outside the gene matches: 14. The CDR3 sequence: CASSIRQGAGRASGNTIYF. In nucleotides, the CDR3 is TGTGCCAGCAGCATAAGACAGGGGGCTGGTCGGGCTTCTGGAAACACCATATATTTT.

V gene TRBV2 combines with J gene TRBJ2-1, with TRBD2 matching over 12 bases. Trimming took 1 base from V and 9 from J; bases not matched to a gene: 4. The CDR3 length is 15 residues. Germline assignment: CDR1 SNHLY and CDR2 FYNNEI. The CDR3 here is CASSEGLAGEGEQFF. CDR3 DNA sequence: TGTGCCAGCAGTGAAGGACTAGCGGGAGAGGGTGAGCAGTTCTTC.

The rearrangement uses TRBV4-1 and TRBJ2-3, with D perhaps matching TRBD1 (5 bases). Between the trimmed V and J ends, which lost 1 base and 4 bases, there was a span of 18 bases. CDR3 size: 17 residues. Germline V gene lookup returns CDR1 MGHRA and CDR2 YSYEKL. CDR3 in amino acids: CASSQVGQGRGADTQYF. The CDR3 region has the DNA TGCGCCAGCAGCCAAGTGGGCCAGGGAAGGGGCGCAGATACGCAGTATTTT.

The V and J genes are TRBV15 and TRBJ2-3, with 9 nucleotides matching TRBD2. Germline lookup yields CDR1 LNHNV and CDR2 YYDKDF (reference sequence). V dropped 3 bases and J dropped 6; count of bases not matched to a gene: 10. The CDR3 spans 16 residues. The CDR3: CATSRLAGAHIDTQYF. DNA of the CDR3: TGTGCCACCAGCAGGTTAGCGGGAGCTCACATTGATACGCAGTATTTT.

CDR3 in DNA: TGCGCCAGCAGCTTGGACACAGCGGGGGACAATGAGCAGTTCTTC. As protein: CASSLDTAGDNEQFF. The rearrangement joins TRBV5-1 to TRBJ2-1; 8 bases agree with TRBD2. This CDR3 region has 15 residues. The germline gives CDR1 SGHRS, CDR2 YFSETQ. J lost 5 bases, V lost 0 bases, and 4 bases had no gene match.

The chain combines TRBV18 with TRBJ1-5; D unresolved. The CDR3 runs 13 residues. Trimming left V 3 bases short and J 5 bases short, with 8 bases between. Germline V gene sequence: CDR1 KGHSH, CDR2 LQKENI. CDR3 sequence (DNA): TGTGCCAGCTCACCCGAGGGTGATCAGCCCCAGCATTTT. This encodes CASSPEGDQPQHF.

The gene calls are TRBV3-1 (or the pseudogene TRBV3-2) and TRBJ2-3; possibly TRBD2 for D (5 bases). V gave up 2 bases and J gave up 5 bases, with 11 bases separating them. Germline lookup yields CDR1 LGHDT and CDR2 YNNKEL (reference sequence). The CDR3 contains 14 residues. CDR3 sequence: CASSQLGRGDTQYF. The CDR3 DNA reads as TGTGCCAGCAGCCAACTCGGCCGGGGAGATACGCAGTATTTT.

The chain uses TRBV5-4 and TRBJ1-2; no definite D call. Germline CDR1 is SGHNT and CDR2 is YYREEE (reference sequence). V dropped 4 bases and J dropped 0 bases, with 10 bases sitting between them. This CDR3 is 14 amino acids long. The CDR3 coding sequence is TGTGCCAGCAGCCCCTTGGCTGCTAACTATGGCTACACCTTC. It specifies CASSPLAANYGYTF.

The V and J genes are TRBV6-6 and TRBJ1-3; TRBD1 might be the D (6 bases). Deletions cut 5 bases from V and 4 bases from J, with 12 bases between. The germline gives CDR1 MNHNY, CDR2 SVGAGI (reference sequence). The CDR3 has 14 amino acids. CDR3 residues: CASSLQGAGNTIYF. DNA of the CDR3: TGTGCCAGCAGTCTACAGGGTGCGGGAAACACCATATATTTT.

This chain uses TRBV15 with TRBJ2-7; no clear D gene. Trimming left V 0 bases short and J 4 bases short, with 7 bases between. CDR3 length: 13 residues. Germline assignment: CDR1 LNHNV and CDR2 YYDKDF (reference sequence). The CDR3 bases are TGTGCCACCAGCAGAGATCCCTCTTACGAGCAGTACTTC. Protein: CATSRDPSYEQYF.

The chain joins TRBV11-3 to TRBJ1-2; D unclear. This CDR3 region has 13 residues. Germline assignment: CDR1 SGHNT and CDR2 YENEEA. The V gene lost 4 bases and the J gene lost 0 bases, with 6 bases spanning the gap. Here the CDR3 reads CASSSPTNYGYTF. CDR3 nucleotide sequence: TGTGCCAGCAGCTCCCCTACTAACTATGGCTACACCTTC.

The chain carries TRBV6-5 and TRBJ1-2, with D tentatively TRBD1 (5 bases). The V and J ends lost 8 bases and 3 bases respectively, with 19 bases between them. This CDR3 comprises 15 residues. CDR1 is MNHEY and CDR2 is SVGAGI in the germline V gene. For the CDR3, the DNA is TGTGCCAGCGTGCAGGCCAGGGACTTGTACTATGGCTACACCTTC. This encodes CASVQARDLYYGYTF.

The rearrangement uses TRBV9 and TRBJ2-7; no clear D. V lost 0 bases, J lost 3 bases, and 7 bases lay in between. CDR3 length: 13 residues. CDR1 SGDLS and CDR2 YYNGEE come from the germline V gene. The CDR3 reads CASSVDGCYEQYV. CDR3 DNA: TGTGCCAGCAGCGTAGACGGTTGCTACGAGCAGTACGTC.

The CDR3 DNA follows: TGTGCCAGCAGCCCTTGGGGTCGGACCCAGCGGGCTTTCTTT. Amino acids: CASSPWGRTQRAFF. The rearrangement uses TRBV5-6 and TRBJ1-1; D not resolved. Germline V gives CDR1 SGHDT, CDR2 YYEEEE. The ends were cut back, 4 bases at V and 11 bases at J, with 21 bases in the middle. This CDR3 has 14 amino acids.

The chain uses TRBV5-5 and TRBJ2-3; 12 bases map to TRBD1. Germline loops: CDR1 SGHKS, CDR2 YYEKEE (reference sequence). J lost 14 bases, V lost 2 bases, and 15 bases had no gene match. This CDR3 is built from 16 residues. CDR3 sequence reads: CASSFAPGQGAGVPYF. The CDR3 nucleotides read TGTGCCAGCAGCTTTGCCCCGGGACAGGGGGCGGGGGTCCCGTATTTT.

The chain couples TRBV6-5 to TRBJ1-6, with TRBD1 matching 8 bases. Germline V gene data show CDR1 as MNHEY and CDR2 as SVGAGI. This CDR3 is 14 amino acids long. Trimming cost V 5 bases and J 7 bases; bases outside gene matches: 4. The CDR3 DNA is TGTGCCAGCAGTAACCGGGACAGGAATTCACCCCTCCACTTT. Translated, it gives CASSNRDRNSPLHF.

This chain uses TRBV7-9 with TRBJ2-7, with D possibly TRBD2 on 6 matching bases. The CDR3 is made up of 14 amino acids. The germline CDR1 and CDR2 sequences are SEHNR and FQNEAQ (reference sequence). Trimming stripped 0 bases from V and 0 bases from J, with 6 bases between. CDR3 DNA sequence: TGTGCCAGCAGCTTAGCCGGGAGCTCCTACGAGCAGTACTTC. Protein: CASSLAGSSYEQYF.

J is TRBJ2-1 and V is TRBV10-1; 11 positions match TRBD2. Germline CDR1 and CDR2: WNHNN and SYGVQD (reference sequence). With 4 bases clipped from V and 5 bases from J, the junction kept 13 bases outside the gene matches. CDR3 length equals 18 residues. This chain's CDR3 is CASSGAGTSGLWDNEQFF. CDR3 DNA: TGCGCCAGCAGTGGAGCCGGGACTAGCGGCCTCTGGGACAATGAGCAGTTCTTC.

The chain combines TRBV5-1 with TRBJ2-1, with 8 bases aligning to TRBD2. This CDR3 spans 15 amino acids. Germline CDR1 and CDR2: SGHRS and YFSETQ. The trim removed 0 bases at V and 4 bases at J, leaving 3 bases unmatched. CDR3 DNA sequence: TGCGCCAGCAGCTTGGTCGGGGGGGCATACAATGAGCAGTTCTTC. Protein: CASSLVGGAYNEQFF. The variable domain in full, completed from reference TRBV5-1 and TRBJ2-1, reads KAGVTQTPRYLIKTRGQQVTLSCSPISGHRSVSWYQQTPGQGLQFLFEYFSETQRNKGNFPGRFSGRQFSNSRSEMNVSTLELGDSALYLCASSLVGGAYNEQFFGPGTRLTVL.

The chain carries TRBV5-5 and TRBJ2-1; TRBD1 is a possible D gene (6 bases). CDR1 is SGHKS and CDR2 is YYEKEE in the germline V gene (reference sequence). The V end lost 2 bases, the J end lost 8 bases, and 14 bases lay between the germline ends. The CDR3 is 14 residues long. The CDR3 loop is CASSFTRGLYEQFF. The CDR3 region has the DNA TGTGCCAGCAGCTTTACCAGGGGCTTATATGAGCAGTTCTTC.

This clone was seen repeatedly, ten times or more. The rearrangement joins TRBV4-1 to TRBJ2-5; D is possibly TRBD2 (6 bases). CDR1 MGHRA and CDR2 YSYEKL come from the germline V gene. The CDR3 consists of 16 residues. With 6 bases removed from V and 5 bases from J, the gap between germline ends came to 22 bases. The CDR3 DNA reads as TGCGCCAGCAGTCCGGGGGAACTTCTAGCGAGCGAGACCCAGTACTTC. Its translation: CASSPGELLASETQYF.

The chain couples TRBV9 to TRBJ2-2, with TRBD2 matching 8 bases. J was trimmed by 2 bases and V by 4 bases; bases with no gene match: 13. CDR3 length: 18 residues. Germline lookup yields CDR1 SGDLS and CDR2 YYNGEE. The CDR3 is CASSSRGSGNRNTGELFF. In nucleotides, the CDR3 is TGTGCCAGCAGCTCCCGTGGTAGCGGGAACCGAAACACCGGGGAGCTGTTTTTT. The full variable domain, completed using reference TRBV9 and TRBJ2-2, is DSGVTQTPKHLITATGQRVTLRCSPRSGDLSVYWYQQSLDQGLQFLIQYYNGEERAKGNILERFSAQQFPDLHSELNLSSLELGDSALYFCASSSRGSGNRNTGELFFGEGSRLTVL.

The rearrangement links TRBV21-1 to TRBJ2-3; the table assigns TRBD1, which was not confirmed against the DNA. TRBV21-1 corresponds to a pseudogene. CDR3 size: 18 residues. CDR3 in DNA: TGTGCCAGCAGCGAGCCTTCGTGGTGGGACAGTAGCACAGATACGCAGTATTTT. Its protein product is CASSEPSWWDSSTDTQYF.

The rearrangement links TRBV6-6 to TRBJ2-1; 16 nucleotides agree with TRBD2. From germline, CDR1 is MNHNY and CDR2 SVGAGI (reference sequence). The CDR3 is 15 residues long. The V gene end was trimmed by 6 bases and the J gene end by 5 bases; junction bases not matched to a gene: 1. The CDR3 DNA reads as TGTGCCAGCAGGGGACTAGCGGGAGGGAACAATGAGCAGTTCTTC. It encodes CASRGLAGGNNEQFF.

The J gene is TRBJ2-3, the V gene TRBV5-6; a possible D gene is TRBD2 (6 bases). V was trimmed by 2 bases and J by 4 bases, leaving 11 bases between them. The length of the CDR3 is 14 residues. Germline CDR1 is SGHDT and CDR2 is YYEEEE. CDR3 amino acids: CASSLVGTSDTQYF. CDR3 bases: TGTGCCAGCAGCTTAGTAGGGACTTCAGATACGCAGTATTTT.

The CDR3 DNA reads TGTGCCATCCACCCCTGGCAGGCTAGCACAGATACGCAGTATTTT. Amino acid sequence: CAIHPWQASTDTQYF. The chain employs TRBV6-4 and TRBJ2-3; unclear D gene. Trimming took 10 bases from V and 0 from J, leaving 17 bases between them. Germline-derived CDR1 and CDR2 are MRHNA and SNTAGT. The CDR3 sequence is 15 residues long.

The chain joins TRBV19 to TRBJ1-2; maybe TRBD1 (5 bases). Germline loops: CDR1 LNHDA, CDR2 SQIVND (reference sequence). Trimming removed 5 bases at V and 3 bases at J, with 10 bases between. CDR3 length equals 13 residues. CDR3 DNA sequence: TGTGCCAGTAGTCAGGGCGCGGACTATGGCTACACCTTC. Translation: CASSQGADYGYTF.